Given below is one T cell receptor beta chain in context. Its antigen is currently unknown. Authors' data handling: Filtering differed for immunoSEQ, which gave only junction sequences without quality scores. Sequencing used immunoSEQ multiplex PCR; TCRdb keeps in-frame clones, though not all of them. The DNA was the basis for D and trimming; V, J and clone size are from that table. Among around 1.5 million clones listed, about 98% were seen once. The data are from a study of shared clonotypes between healthy human individuals. Findings and caveats of the study: The four-donor shared clonotypes exceeded non-shared clonotypes in generation probability, with non-shared ones scoring lower.

The germline gives CDR1 SGHTA, CDR2 FQGNSA. This CDR3 spans 16 amino acids. The germline V and J ends were trimmed by 2 bases and 0 bases, with 13 bases remaining between them. The donors were all Caucasian adults (living in Nashville, Tennessee). The clonotype was recovered from a man aged 30-40 years in good health. The chain has TRBV7-2 and TRBJ1-1; D is undetermined. The sequencing sample was made of naive CD4+ T cells sorted from blood. Subset noted: CD45RA+ positively selected. This chain's CDR3 is CASSLKVNPMNTEAFF. The CDR3 bases are TGTGCCAGCAGCTTAAAGGTAAATCCAATGAACACTGAAGCTTTCTTT.